The 14 T cell receptor beta chains below all came from one sample that was sequenced in a study of T cell repertoires in cytomegalovirus infection. MiXCR, run by TCRdb on the reads, gives a single entry per CDR3 protein. The sample gives 630,000 or so distinct CDR3 sequences, approximately 24% of which show up once; around 7.6% is in the top ten. The sample was CD8+ T cells from PBMCs. Source of these receptors: a human donor in good health (CMV status not recorded). Some clones in this sample may be carry-over from other donors' samples.

The V call is TRBV28, the J call TRBJ1-2; possibly TRBD1 for D (6 bases). Germline V gene data show CDR1 as MDHEN and CDR2 as SYDVKM. The CDR3 contains 15 residues. V lost 3 bases to trimming and J lost 3 bases, with 14 bases between them. The CDR3 DNA sequence: TGTGCCAGCAGTTTGGGTCCAGAGGGGGACTATGGCTACACCTTC. It encodes CASSLGPEGDYGYTF.

This clonotype was recorded at least ten times. The J gene is TRBJ2-5, the V gene TRBV7-8, with D perhaps TRBD1 (8 bases). The CDR3 consists of 14 residues. Germline V gene data show CDR1 as SGHVS and CDR2 as FQNEAQ. Trimming took off 1 base at V and 6 bases at J, with 12 bases between the two ends. The CDR3 loop reads CASSLDRGGKTQYF. The CDR3 DNA is TGTGCCAGCAGCTTAGACAGGGGGGGAAAGACCCAGTACTTC. The full variable domain, in which reference TRBV7-8 and TRBJ2-5 provide the parts outside the CDR3, is GAGVSQSPRYKVAKRGQDVALRCDPISGHVSLFWYQQALGQGPEFLTYFQNEAQLDKSGLPSDRFFAERPEGSVSTLKIQRTQQEDSAVYLCASSLDRGGKTQYFGPGTRLLVL.

The V call is TRBV6-2 or TRBV6-3, the J call TRBJ2-7; 7 nucleotides align to TRBD1. The germline V gene has CDR1 MNHEY and CDR2 SVGEGT. The J segment lost 5 bases and the V segment lost 6 bases, leaving 10 bases of the junction unmatched. The CDR3 is made up of 14 amino acids. CDR3 sequence: CASSPLRGPNEQYV. CDR3 nucleotides: TGTGCCAGCAGCCCTTTAAGGGGGCCGAACGAGCAGTACGTC.

The chain recombines TRBV6-6 with TRBJ1-1; 9 bases map to TRBD1. V trimming: 3 bases; J trimming: 6 bases; junction bases outside the gene matches: 5. This CDR3 is built from 14 residues. The germline V gene has CDR1 MNHNY and CDR2 SVGAGI (reference sequence). The CDR3 here is CASSYLGQGPEAFF. DNA for the CDR3: TGTGCCAGCAGTTATTTGGGACAGGGTCCTGAAGCTTTCTTT.

The J gene is TRBJ1-6, the V gene TRBV19; D is perhaps TRBD1 (5 bases). Trimming cost V 5 bases and J 6 bases, with 8 bases left between them. This CDR3 spans 13 amino acids. Germline V CDR1 and CDR2: LNHDA, SQIVND (reference sequence). The CDR3 is CASSWGSNSPLHF. In DNA, the CDR3 is TGTGCCAGTAGTTGGGGGAGTAATTCACCCCTCCACTTT.

This clonotype was detected many times. The chain has TRBV28 and TRBJ1-5; D gene unclear. Per the germline V gene, CDR1 is MDHEN and CDR2 is SYDVKM. This CDR3 is built from 14 residues. The ends were cut back, 3 bases at V and 0 bases at J, with 6 bases in the middle. The CDR3: CASSFTASNQPQHF. The CDR3 DNA follows: TGTGCCAGCAGTTTTACAGCTAGCAATCAGCCCCAGCATTTT.

This clonotype was recorded at least ten times. The genes are TRBV7-2 and TRBJ2-5; D possibly corresponds to TRBD1 (5 bases). This CDR3 is built from 15 residues. Trimming cost V 0 bases and J 5 bases, with 13 bases left between them. Germline assignment: CDR1 SGHTA and CDR2 FQGNSA. The CDR3 loop is CASSLAGQGEETQYF. CDR3 nucleotides: TGTGCCAGCAGCTTAGCGGGCCAGGGTGAGGAGACCCAGTACTTC. The full variable domain, with the rest looked up from reference TRBV7-2 and TRBJ2-5, is GAGVSQSPSNKVTEKGKDVELRCDPISGHTALYWYRQSLGQGLEFLIYFQGNSAPDKSGLPSDRFSAERTGGSVSTLTIQRTQQEDSAVYLCASSLAGQGEETQYFGPGTRLLVL.

About this clonotype itself: The junction and the germline gene differ at one end; a read error may be behind it. This sequence joins TRBV13 and TRBJ2-1, with 9 bases matching TRBD1. Looked up from germline, CDR1 is PRHDT and CDR2 is FYEKMQ (reference sequence). This CDR3 has 14 residues. This CDR3 reads CAIRRDRATNGQFF. The CDR3 DNA is TGTGCCATACGGAGGGACAGGGCAACCAATGGGCAGTTCTTC.

The CDR3 bases are TGCAGTGTTCCGACCGGGGGGGAGACCCAGTACTTC. It codes for CSVPTGGETQYF. This chain links TRBV20-1 with TRBJ2-5; 7 nucleotides line up with TRBD2. With V trimmed by 7 bases and J by 5 bases, 7 bases remained unmatched. The length of the CDR3 is 12 residues. Germline CDR1 DFQATT, CDR2 SNEGSKA (reference sequence).

V and J are TRBV9 and TRBJ2-5; 9 nucleotides line up with TRBD1. The germline V gene encodes CDR1 SGDLS and CDR2 YYNGEE. The V and J ends lost 4 bases and 2 bases, in that order; junction bases with no gene match: 6. The CDR3 extends over 15 amino acids. This CDR3 is CASSIAGTGQETQYF. The CDR3 bases are TGTGCCAGCAGCATCGCCGGGACAGGGCAAGAGACCCAGTACTTC.

This clonotype was seen a handful of times. The CDR3 is CASSSSSDEQFF. The CDR3 nucleotides are TGTGCCAGCAGTTCTTCCAGCGATGAGCAGTTCTTC. The chain recombines TRBV6-5 with TRBJ2-1; D gene uncertain. From germline, CDR1 is MNHEY and CDR2 SVGAGI. The V gene lost 4 bases and the J gene lost 8 bases, with 9 bases spanning the gap. The CDR3 is 12 residues long.

In this sample, this clonotype turned up a few times. The rearrangement uses TRBV28 and TRBJ2-7; the D gene is possibly TRBD1 (5 bases). Germline loops: CDR1 MDHEN, CDR2 SYDVKM. V was shortened by 2 bases and J by 12 bases, with 20 bases between the two germline ends. This CDR3 contains 14 residues. CDR3 loop: CASSLKDMDRNPYF. Written as DNA, the CDR3 is TGTGCCAGCAGTTTAAAGGACATGGACCGTAATCCGTACTTC.

The chain has TRBV28 and TRBJ2-3; TRBD1 agrees at 7 bases. The germline CDR1 and CDR2 sequences are MDHEN and SYDVKM. The trim removed 3 bases at V and 2 bases at J, leaving 11 bases unmatched. The CDR3 is made up of 17 amino acids. The CDR3 reads CASSFRQTGALTDTQYF. CDR3 sequence (DNA): TGTGCCAGCAGTTTCCGCCAAACAGGGGCCCTCACAGATACGCAGTATTTT.

The rearrangement joins TRBV2 to TRBJ1-6; TRBD1 agrees at 8 bases. Germline assignment: CDR1 SNHLY and CDR2 FYNNEI. With 10 bases clipped from V and 13 bases from J, the junction kept 12 bases outside the gene matches. The CDR3 covers 13 residues. The DNA for the CDR3 is TGTGCCACCTTAGGACAGGGCCCAGAGCCCCTCCACTTT. It codes for CATLGQGPEPLHF.